What follows are 9 T cell receptor beta chains derived from one specimen sequenced in a study of cytomegalovirus exposure and HLA in healthy donors. Generated by immunoSEQ multiplex PCR, the TCRdb table keeps only in-frame clones and is missing some. The data contain 250,000 to 300,000 clones, 65% to 90% of them seen just once; the ten biggest clones take up roughly 0.99%. The sequenced sample consisted of PBMCs. These receptors all stem from a woman aged 18-29 years in good health and CMV-seronegative.

The rearrangement uses TRBV11-2 and TRBJ2-5, with a possible D match to TRBD2 (6 bases). Looked up from germline, CDR1 is SGHAT and CDR2 is FQNNGV. Trimming removed 1 base from V and 5 bases from J, with 14 bases in between. The CDR3 runs 15 residues. CDR3 nucleotides: TGTGCCAGCAGCTTAGCGGACTATCTGGGGGAGACCCAGTACTTC. It translates to CASSLADYLGETQYF. The full variable domain, with the rest looked up from reference TRBV11-2 and TRBJ2-5, is EAGVAQSPRYKIIEKRQSVAFWCNPISGHATLYWYQQILGQGPKLLIQFQNNGVVDDSQLPKDRFSAERLKGVDSTLKIQPAKLEDSAVYLCASSLADYLGETQYFGPGTRLLVL.

The chain has TRBV4-3 and TRBJ2-1; D not certain. The V and J ends lost 1 base and 0 bases respectively, with 10 bases between them. The CDR3 loop spans 16 amino acids. Per germline, CDR1 LGHNA and CDR2 YSLEER. The CDR3 loop reads CASSQGWSDSYNEQFF. In DNA form, the CDR3 reads TGCGCCAGCAGCCAAGGTTGGAGCGACTCCTACAATGAGCAGTTCTTC.

The chain carries TRBV27 and TRBJ2-7, with D possibly TRBD1 on 6 matching bases. CDR1 and CDR2 from the germline V gene are MNHEY and SMNVEV (reference sequence). V shed 10 bases and J shed 4 bases, with 26 bases lying between them. The CDR3 spans 16 residues. The CDR3 loop reads CATSPSTGTKSYEQYF. Here the CDR3 DNA reads TGTGCCACCAGCCCCTCGACAGGAACCAAGTCTTACGAGCAGTACTTC.

The gene calls are TRBV4-3 and TRBJ2-7, with 7 positions matching TRBD1. The germline V gene has CDR1 LGHNA and CDR2 YSLEER. After removal of 3 bases from V and 0 bases from J, the junction contained 11 bases not matched to a gene. This CDR3 comprises 17 residues. CDR3 sequence (DNA): TGCGCCAGCAGCCAGGGTAGATCCCGGGACAGCTCCTACGAGCAGTACTTC. Protein product: CASSQGRSRDSSYEQYF.

The genes are TRBV19 and TRBJ2-3; TRBD1 aligns across 7 bases. CDR1 and CDR2 from the germline V gene are LNHDA and SQIVND (reference sequence). This CDR3 is built from 15 residues. V trimming: 3 bases; J trimming: 2 bases; junction bases outside the gene matches: 5. CDR3 residues: CASSIWDSTTDTQYF. In DNA, the CDR3 is TGTGCCAGTAGTATTTGGGACAGTACCACAGATACGCAGTATTTT.

This clone has more than one count but fewer than ten. The chain joins TRBV4-3 to TRBJ1-5; D is undetermined. Between the trimmed V and J ends, which lost 0 bases and 2 bases, there was a span of 14 bases. Germline V lookup: CDR1 LGHNA, CDR2 YSLEER. The CDR3 covers 17 residues. CDR3 nucleotides: TGCGCCAGCAGCCAAGAAGCGGGGAGGTTGGGCAATCAGCCCCAGCATTTT. It is translated as CASSQEAGRLGNQPQHF.

The chain has TRBV19 and TRBJ1-1; TRBD1 is a possible D gene (6 bases). The CDR3 loop spans 13 amino acids. From germline, CDR1 is LNHDA and CDR2 SQIVND (reference sequence). Trimming removed 7 bases from V and 1 base from J, with 10 bases in between. CDR3 DNA sequence: TGTGCCAGTACCAACAGGGCGAACACTGAAGCTTTCTTT. Its protein product is CASTNRANTEAFF.

The chain carries TRBV6-5 and TRBJ2-5, with a weak D call TRBD2 (6 bases). CDR1 MNHEY and CDR2 SVGAGI come from the germline V gene. This CDR3 comprises 14 residues. V lost 9 bases, J lost 4 bases, and 18 bases lay in between. The CDR3 bases are TGTGCCAGAGAGACGGGAGTCGAGGGAGAGACCCAGTACTTC. Translated, it gives CARETGVEGETQYF.

This clone was counted once. This chain connects TRBV4-3 to TRBJ1-6, with 8 bases identical to TRBD1. Germline assignment: CDR1 LGHNA and CDR2 YSLEER. CDR3 length: 15 residues. V gave up 4 bases and J gave up 6 bases; unmatched junction bases: 5. CDR3 amino acids: CASSLGQGLNSPLHF. In DNA, the CDR3 is TGCGCCAGCAGCCTCGGACAGGGACTTAATTCACCCCTCCACTTT.